This T cell receptor (beta chain) was sequenced for a study of cytomegalovirus exposure and HLA in healthy donors. Study-level findings and limits: Most CMV-associated TCR beta chains appeared HLA-restricted in a later analysis.

The CDR3 is 16 amino acids. Looked up from germline, CDR1 is SGHRS and CDR2 is YFSETQ. Trimming at V came to 7 bases and at J to 0 bases, leaving 9 bases not matched to a gene. A remark on this clone: Its antigen is undetermined.

Both 60 Vbeta primers and 13 Jbeta primers went into the PCR. Assay: immunoSEQ multiplex PCR; the TCRdb copy retains only in-frame clones and omits some. Its table lists under 70,000 clones. The source is a man aged 45 to 65 in good health and CMV-seropositive. V gene TRBV5-1 combines with J gene TRBJ1-5; TRBD1 matches at 8 bases. Sequencing was done on a sample of PBMCs. The CDR3 DNA reads as TGCGCCAGCCCTTCTGAACAGGGGGATAGCAATCAGCCCCAGCATTTT. Translating it yields CASPSEQGDSNQPQHF.